Reported below is one TCR beta chain. Trimming pared 3 bases from V and 0 bases from J, leaving 14 bases between. Germline assignment: CDR1 SGHNT and CDR2 YYREEE (reference sequence). CDR3 length: 16 residues. The data originate from a study of resident and recirculating memory T cells in vitiligo. Study at large: Shave-biopsy epidermis from lesional and nonlesional skin was sequenced alongside PBMCs.

Some clones are missing from TCRdb's copy, which holds only in-frame ones; the method was immunoSEQ multiplex PCR. This sample yields 60,000 to 80,000 clones, of which approximately 90% are seen a single time; over 4.5% belongs to the top ten. This TCR came from a male donor with vitiligo. Sequencing used blood. The J gene is TRBJ2-3, the V gene TRBV5-4; D gene uncertain. The CDR3 loop is CASSSRGGVSTDTQYF. CDR3 bases: TGTGCCAGCAGCTCCCGCGGTGGAGTAAGCACAGATACGCAGTATTTT.